The 4 T cell receptor beta chains below all came from one sample that was sequenced in a study of shared T cell receptors in the human thymus. The protocol was immunoSEQ multiplex PCR, while the TCRdb copy is restricted to in-frame clones and leaves out a portion. Among 72,000 or so clones listed, roughly 96% were seen once. The specimen was thymocytes. The receptors were gathered from a human donor.

The V and J genes are TRBV7-2 and TRBJ1-1, with a weak D call TRBD1 (5 bases). The V end lost 6 bases, the J end lost 0 bases, and 20 bases lay between the germline ends. The CDR3 contains 17 residues. CDR1 is SGHTA and CDR2 is FQGNSA in the germline V gene. For the CDR3, the DNA is TGTGCCAGCAGTCGACAACGATGGGGGGGAATGAACACTGAAGCTTTCTTT. Translating it yields CASSRQRWGGMNTEAFF.

The rearrangement uses TRBV14 and TRBJ1-5; D is unclear. Trimming took 5 bases from V and 4 from J, leaving 6 bases between them. The CDR3 has 12 residues. Looked up from germline, CDR1 is SGHDN and CDR2 is FVKESK. CDR3 coding DNA: TGTGCCAGCAGCGGAGGAAATCAGCCCCAGCATTTT. This codes for CASSGGNQPQHF.

The chain combines TRBV6-1 with TRBJ1-4, with D possibly matching TRBD1 (5 bases). Trimming cost V 0 bases and J 0 bases, with 26 bases left between them. Germline loops: CDR1 MNHNS, CDR2 SASEGT. This CDR3 contains 22 residues. The CDR3 bases are TGTGCCAGCAGTGAAGCGTTATTGGGCTTCGACAGTTTTATTGCAACTAATGAAAAACTGTTTTTT. This codes for CASSEALLGFDSFIATNEKLFF.

The rearrangement uses TRBV19 and TRBJ2-7, with 7 bases matching TRBD1. CDR1 and CDR2 from the germline V gene are LNHDA and SQIVND (reference sequence). The CDR3 consists of 13 residues. The ends lost 6 bases at V and 5 bases at J; junction bases unmatched: 7. The CDR3 sequence: CASSKQGFNEQYF. CDR3 coding DNA: TGTGCCAGTAGCAAACAGGGGTTTAACGAGCAGTACTTC.